This entry lists 3 T cell receptor beta chains sequenced from one sample in a study of blood T cell repertoires in COVID-19. The repertoire was sequenced with immunoSEQ multiplex PCR; TCRdb's copy has only in-frame clones and lacks some. The repertoire holds roughly 240,000 clones, with approximately 90% as singletons. Sequenced material: PBMCs or T cells enriched from blood (not recorded which). The origin of the receptors is a woman in her 30s with acute COVID-19.

The genes are TRBV19 and TRBJ2-7; weak D call: TRBD1 (6 bases). This CDR3 is built from 14 residues. Germline V gene sequence: CDR1 LNHDA, CDR2 SQIVND (reference sequence). With 5 bases removed from V and 2 bases from J, the gap between germline ends came to 13 bases. CDR3 sequence (DNA): TGTGCCAGTAGTGGGGTCAGGGACACCTACGAGCAGTACTTC. Translating it yields CASSGVRDTYEQYF. The complete variable domain, with remaining parts taken from reference TRBV19 and TRBJ2-7, reads DGGITQSPKYLFRKEGQNVTLSCEQNLNHDAMYWYRQDPGQGLRLIYYSQIVNDFQKGDIAEGYSVSREKKESFPLTVTSAQKNPTAFYLCASSGVRDTYEQYFGPGTRLTVT.

The rearrangement uses TRBV27 and TRBJ2-3; D is perhaps TRBD2 (6 bases). Trimming stripped 10 bases from V and 5 bases from J, with 22 bases between. CDR1 is MNHEY and CDR2 is SMNVEV in the germline V gene (reference sequence). This CDR3 is built from 15 residues. The chain's CDR3 is CATSVGDWGGDTQYF. The CDR3 DNA reads as TGTGCCACCTCCGTTGGGGACTGGGGTGGAGATACGCAGTATTTT.

The J gene is TRBJ1-1, the V gene TRBV18; 7 bases map to TRBD1. Germline loops: CDR1 KGHSH, CDR2 LQKENI. The V gene end was trimmed by 4 bases and the J gene end by 0 bases; junction bases not matched to a gene: 8. This CDR3 contains 16 residues. The CDR3 region is CASSLLPQGMNTEAFF. In nucleotides, the CDR3 is TGTGCCAGCTCACTACTACCACAGGGGATGAACACTGAAGCTTTCTTT. Filled out from reference TRBV18 and TRBJ1-1, the complete variable domain reads NAGVMQNPRHLVRRRGQEARLRCSPMKGHSHVYWYRQLPEEGLKFMVYLQKENIIDESGMPKERFSAEFPKEGPSILRIQQVVRGDSAAYFCASSLLPQGMNTEAFFGQGTRLTVV.